The clone carrying this T cell receptor (beta chain) occurred a few times. What it binds is unknown. Trimming removed 0 bases at V and 1 base at J, with 5 bases between. Germline CDR1 and CDR2: SGHRS and YFSETQ. CDR3 size: 14 residues. This sample stems from a study of beta chain features in type 1 diabetes. Overall study findings and caveats: Moderately but significantly shorter TCRB CDR3s were found in Type 1 diabetes patients in all four CD4+ subsets.

What was sequenced were expressed TCRB transcripts, since all of the isolated RNA had been reverse transcribed. TCRdb keeps only in-frame clones here, not all; method: immunoSEQ multiplex PCR. The data hold hundreds of thousands of clones, with under 15% observed a single time. This sequence joins TRBV5-1 and TRBJ1-5; D is ambiguous. This clonotype was obtained from a man aged 18 to 35 with type 1 diabetes. The sample comprised naive CD4+ T cells from blood. Here the CDR3 DNA reads TGCGCCAGCAGCTTGGGGGAAAGCAATCAGCCCCAGCATTTT. Translating it yields CASSLGESNQPQHF.